These T cell receptor beta chains were read from a single sample in a study of early T cells in non-severe SARS-CoV-2 infection. TCRdb ran MiXCR on the 5' RACE reads and lists one entry per CDR3 protein. The repertoire has some 78,000 distinct CDR3 sequences, 13% of them found once; the top ten carry 5.5% to 7.5%. The sequenced material came from whole blood. The source is an adult who was a healthcare worker with PCR-confirmed SARS-CoV-2 infection or an uninfected control (not recorded which). The CDR3 runs from the conserved cysteine through the conserved F or W. The D gene is left open where the match is weak. Rows may omit the clone size; those that give it use once, few, many or a size class.

>-|TRBJ2-3|few|TRBV11-2
CASSLVGRLTDTQYF
TGTGCCAGCAGCTTAGTCGGGCGACTCACAGATACGCAGTATTTT
>-|TRBJ2-3|-|TRBV29-1
CSGRPAGDTQYF
TGCAGCGGACGGCCAGCGGGAGATACGCAGTATTTT
>TRBD1|TRBJ2-7|few|TRBV5-1
CASSFDPQGATYEQYF
TGCGCCAGCAGCTTCGATCCGCAGGGGGCTACCTACGAGCAGTACTTC
>-|TRBJ2-3|many|TRBV20-1
CSAWTPPRTDTQYF
TGCAGTGCTTGGACTCCCCCCCGCACAGATACGCAGTATTTT
>TRBD2|TRBJ2-3|-|TRBV27
CASSYRRTSGGDSTDTQYF
TGTGCCAGCAGTTACCGACGGACTAGCGGGGGGGATAGCACAGATACGCAGTATTTT
>-|TRBJ1-5|few|TRBV19
CASSIAGSQPQHF
TGTGCCAGTAGTATAGCAGGGTCTCAGCCCCAGCATTTT
>-|TRBJ2-1|-|TRBV18
CASSPQGSAPGNEQFF
TGTGCCAGCTCACCACAGGGCTCCGCCCCGGGCAATGAGCAGTTCTTC
>TRBD1|TRBJ2-1|many|TRBV6-4
CASSGTGDSYNEQFF
TGTGCCAGCAGCGGGACAGGGGACTCCTACAATGAGCAGTTCTTC
>-|TRBJ2-1|few|TRBV6-2/TRBV6-3
CASSPKGLLHYNEQFF
TGTGCCAGCAGTCCCAAGGGACTTCTACACTACAATGAGCAGTTCTTC
>TRBD1|TRBJ1-1|-|TRBV29-1
CSVEDQQGVEAFF
TGCAGCGTTGAAGATCAACAGGGGGTTGAAGCTTTCTTT
>TRBD2|TRBJ2-1|-|TRBV7-2
CASSSPRLTSGRGKSSYNEQFF
TGTGCCAGCAGCTCCCCCCGCCTTACTAGCGGGAGGGGGAAAAGCTCCTACAATGAGCAGTTCTTC
>TRBD2|TRBJ2-3|-|TRBV5-1
CASSKPTSGGAADTQYF
TGCGCCAGCAGTAAACCGACTAGCGGGGGGGCAGCAGATACGCAGTATTTT
>-|TRBJ2-5|-|TRBV5-1
CASSSAGTAEETQYF
TGCGCCAGCAGCTCGGCCGGGACCGCGGAAGAGACCCAGTACTTC
>-|TRBJ2-3|many|TRBV7-9
CASSLAWGADTQYF
TGTGCCAGCAGCTTAGCATGGGGTGCAGATACGCAGTATTTT
>TRBD2|TRBJ2-5|few|TRBV11-2
CAIPGGTSGIPSQTQYF
TGTGCCATCCCAGGGGGGACTAGCGGGATTCCGAGTCAGACCCAGTACTTC
>TRBD1|TRBJ1-5|medium-sized|TRBV19
CASSEQGEIQPQHF
TGTGCCAGTAGCGAACAGGGGGAGATTCAGCCCCAGCATTTT
>TRBD2|TRBJ2-3|few|TRBV20-1
CSARDRASGSTTDTQYF
TGCAGTGCTAGAGATAGAGCTAGCGGGAGTACCACAGATACGCAGTATTTT
>-|TRBJ1-4|-|TRBV7-9
CASSDDSNEKLFF
TGTGCCAGCAGCGACGACAGTAATGAAAAACTGTTTTTT
>-|TRBJ2-2|few|TRBV7-9
CASSARMTTAGELFF
TGTGCCAGCAGCGCCCGGATGACCACGGCCGGGGAGCTGTTTTTT
>TRBD1|TRBJ1-1|few|TRBV6-2/TRBV6-3
CASTFRGTGGTEAFF
TGTGCCAGCACCTTCCGAGGGACAGGGGGTACTGAAGCTTTCTTT
>-|TRBJ1-2|-|TRBV29-1
CSGVTAYGYTF
TGCAGTGGGGTAACAGCATATGGCTACACCTTC
>-|TRBJ1-3|few|TRBV28
CASSPGARRYSGNTIYF
TGTGCCAGCAGTCCAGGGGCCCGGAGATACTCTGGAAACACCATATATTTT
>-|TRBJ2-2|many|TRBV6-2/TRBV6-3
CASSRGRVNTGELFF
TGTGCCAGCTCAAGGGGCAGGGTGAACACCGGGGAGCTGTTTTTT